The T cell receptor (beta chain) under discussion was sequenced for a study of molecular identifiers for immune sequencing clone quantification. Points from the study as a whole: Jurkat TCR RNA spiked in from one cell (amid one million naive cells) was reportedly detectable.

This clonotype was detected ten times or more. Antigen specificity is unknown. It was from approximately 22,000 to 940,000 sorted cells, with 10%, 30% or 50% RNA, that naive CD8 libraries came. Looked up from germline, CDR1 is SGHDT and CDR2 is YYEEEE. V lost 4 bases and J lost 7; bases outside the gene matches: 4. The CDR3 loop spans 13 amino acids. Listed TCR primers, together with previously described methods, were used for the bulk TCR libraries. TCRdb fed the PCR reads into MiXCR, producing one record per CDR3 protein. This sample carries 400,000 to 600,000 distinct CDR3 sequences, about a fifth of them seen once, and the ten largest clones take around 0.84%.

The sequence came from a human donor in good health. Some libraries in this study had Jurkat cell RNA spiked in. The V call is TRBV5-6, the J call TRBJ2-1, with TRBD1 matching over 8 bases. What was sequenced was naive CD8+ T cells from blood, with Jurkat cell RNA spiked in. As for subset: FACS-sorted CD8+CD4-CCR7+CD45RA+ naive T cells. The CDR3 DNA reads TGTGCCAGCAGCACAACAGGGGGAAATGAGCAGTTCTTC. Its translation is CASSTTGGNEQFF.